Shown below are 2 T cell receptor beta chains from a single sample sequenced in a study of blood T cell repertoires in COVID-19. Sequenced by immunoSEQ multiplex PCR; TCRdb stores in-frame clones only, minus some. Of 300,000 to 400,000 clones listed, 80% to 90% were seen once; the top ten hold 7.8%. Sequences were obtained from peripheral blood. Receptors were obtained from a woman aged 50 to 65 who had recovered from COVID-19.

The CDR3, as DNA: TGCAGCGTTGTCGGGGCGCGGGGGGACCAAGAGACCCAGTACTTC. This translates into CSVVGARGDQETQYF. The rearrangement joins TRBV29-1 to TRBJ2-5; 8 bases line up with TRBD2. V shed 4 bases, J shed 0 bases, and the junction held 7 bases outside the gene matches. This CDR3 contains 15 residues. From germline, CDR1 is SQVTM and CDR2 ANQGSEA.

The rearrangement links TRBV10-3 to TRBJ2-2, with D possibly TRBD2 on 7 matching bases. V lost 1 base and J lost 5, with 20 bases in between. CDR3 length equals 18 residues. CDR1 and CDR2 (germline): ENHRY, SYGVKD. CDR3 bases: TGTGCCATCAGTGAGTTATCTAGCGGCCAGGGGTTGACCGGGGAGCTGTTTTTT. Translation: CAISELSSGQGLTGELFF.